This entry lists 5 T cell receptor beta chains sequenced from one sample in a study of shared clonotypes between healthy human individuals. The assay was immunoSEQ multiplex PCR, and TCRdb's table has in-frame clones only and misses some. This sample carries more than 400,000 clones, roughly 80% of them seen once, and the ten largest clones take about an eighth. Sequenced sample: PBMCs. The receptor source for this set is a woman aged 40 to 50 in good health. Some clones in this sample may be carry-over from other donors' samples.

A note on this clone: A far larger clone differs by one base, so this is likely a read error. The sample holds other DNA sequences that translate to the same CDR3. The rearrangement joins TRBV18 to TRBJ1-1, with a tentative D call TRBD1 (5 bases). This CDR3 region has 15 residues. Germline V CDR1 and CDR2: KGHSH, LQKENI. The CDR3 sequence is CASSPRGDGYTEAFF. CDR3 coding DNA: TGTGCCAGCTCACCACGCGGGGACGGCTACACTGAGGCTTTCTTT.

The genes are TRBV4-2 and TRBJ1-2, with no clear D. From germline, CDR1 is LGHNA and CDR2 YNFKEQ. Trimming stripped 0 bases from V and 3 bases from J, with 14 bases between. The CDR3 is made up of 16 amino acids. The CDR3 coding sequence is TGTGCCAGCAGCCAAGAAGGCGCAGGTTCGGACTATGGCTACACCTTC. Its translation: CASSQEGAGSDYGYTF.

For this clone: One end of the junction fails to match germline, which may point to a read error. The V call is TRBV2, the J call TRBJ2-2; the match to TRBD2 covers 7 bases. Germline CDR1 and CDR2: SNHLY and FYNNEI. The length of the CDR3 is 14 residues. The CDR3 nucleotides are TGTGTCAGCAGCATTCTAGCGGCCACCGGGGAGCTGTTCTTT. Translating it yields CVSSILAATGELFF.

This rearrangement joins TRBV5-1 to TRBJ2-1, with 8 bases that match TRBD1. The V segment lost 3 bases and the J segment 0 bases; nucleotides outside the gene matches: 5. CDR1 SGHRS and CDR2 YFSETQ come from the germline V gene. The CDR3 contains 16 residues. CDR3 loop: CASSSRTGNSYNEQFF. In DNA, the CDR3 is TGCGCCAGCAGCTCCCGGACAGGGAACTCCTACAATGAGCAGTTCTTC.

This sequence joins TRBV7-2 and TRBJ2-7; TRBD2 matches at 10 bases. V gave up 4 bases and J gave up 4 bases; unmatched junction bases: 4. The CDR3 sequence is 14 residues long. Looked up from germline, CDR1 is SGHTA and CDR2 is FQGNSA. The DNA for the CDR3 is TGTGCCAGCAGCTCGACTAGCGGGCCTTACGAGCAGTACTTC. This translates into CASSSTSGPYEQYF. Full variable domain (remainder filled in from reference TRBV7-2 and TRBJ2-7): GAGVSQSPSNKVTEKGKDVELRCDPISGHTALYWYRQSLGQGLEFLIYFQGNSAPDKSGLPSDRFSAERTGGSVSTLTIQRTQQEDSAVYLCASSSTSGPYEQYFGPGTRLTVT.